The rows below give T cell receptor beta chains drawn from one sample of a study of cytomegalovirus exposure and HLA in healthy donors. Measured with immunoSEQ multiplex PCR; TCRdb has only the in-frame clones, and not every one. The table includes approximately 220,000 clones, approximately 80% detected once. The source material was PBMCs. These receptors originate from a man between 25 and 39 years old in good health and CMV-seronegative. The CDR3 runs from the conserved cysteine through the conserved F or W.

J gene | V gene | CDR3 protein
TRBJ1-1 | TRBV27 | CASSLAGRHTEAFF
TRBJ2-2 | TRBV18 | CASSPTLNTGELFF
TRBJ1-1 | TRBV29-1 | CSVEGADPNTAEAFF
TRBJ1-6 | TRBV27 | CASSLTGVNSPLHF
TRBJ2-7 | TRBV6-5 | CASSWLGTGYEQYF
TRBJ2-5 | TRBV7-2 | CASSLLAGGPQETQYF
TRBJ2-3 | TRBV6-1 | CASSESGGSTDTQYF
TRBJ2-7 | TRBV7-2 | CASSSEVAGYTPYEQYF
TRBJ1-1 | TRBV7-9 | CASSLDAMNTEAFF
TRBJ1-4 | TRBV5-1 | CASSLTDPNNEKLFF